This T cell receptor beta chain was captured by sequencing in a study of naive and memory T cell subsets. The CDR3 has 13 amino acids. Germline CDR1 is SGHRS and CDR2 is YFSETQ. The junction had 6 bases not matched to a gene; V was cut back by 5 bases and J by 5 bases. An equimolar mix of two oligonucleotides served as the beta constant-region primer for TRBC1 and TRBC2. Ligated cDNA was amplified by four rounds of PCR with nested alpha and beta constant-region primers and SP2. MiXCR was run by TCRdb on the UMI-ligation and nested PCR reads, yielding one entry per CDR3 protein. Among 130,000 to 150,000 distinct CDR3 sequences listed, approximately 22% were seen once. Study observations and caveats: Naive repertoires, especially CD8, held a few larger clonotypes, possibly memory cells re-expressing CD45RA.

In its sample, this clonotype was seen a few times. Antigen unknown. The origin of this receptor is a human donor in good health. V is TRBV5-1 and J is TRBJ2-5, with 7 bases lining up with TRBD1. Sequencing used naive CD4+ T cells from blood. CDR3 amino acids: CASSSGGLETQYF. As DNA, the CDR3 is TGCGCCAGCAGTTCAGGGGGTCTCGAGACCCAGTACTTC.